The clone carrying this T cell receptor (beta chain) was counted many times. Its matching antigen is unknown. Using unique molecular identifiers, the investigators prepared the TCRbeta library. MiXCR was run by TCRdb on the PCR reads, yielding one entry per CDR3 protein. The data contain 250,000 to 300,000 distinct CDR3 sequences, approximately 7.3% of them singletons. This entry belongs to a study of T-cell reconstitution after alpha-beta-depleted transplantation in children. Study observations and caveats: T-cell counts and diversity were attributed mostly to newly produced T cells one year after transplant. Elevated TCRbeta diversity at day 60 was traced, in some patients, to surviving recipient T cells and thymic progenitors. As was reported, about two months after transplant, alpha-beta T cells came from several hundred expanded graft clones.

The TCR originated in a female patient aged 2 to 10 who had a stem cell transplant for Fanconi anemia, so the T cells may come from the graft donor. The sequences come from peripheral blood, collected 360 days after TCRalphabeta/CD19-depleted stem cell transplant.

DNA of the CDR3: TGTGCCAGCAGTCCCAGGGGGTCAAGACAAGAGACCCAGTACTTC. It yields the protein CASSPRGSRQETQYF. This chain uses TRBV3-1 with TRBJ2-5, with 7 bases fitting TRBD1. Germline CDR1 is LGHDT and CDR2 is YNNKEL (reference sequence). V shed 6 bases, J shed 2 bases, and the junction held 9 bases outside the gene matches. CDR3 length equals 15 residues.